What follows are 24 T cell receptor beta chains derived from one specimen sequenced in a study of blood T cell repertoires in COVID-19. Clones were sequenced by immunoSEQ multiplex PCR, and TCRdb holds only the in-frame ones, with some missing. Of nearly 300,000 clones listed, about four fifths are singletons. Sequenced input: peripheral blood. The receptor source for this set is a human donor with COVID-19, enrolled during active disease. The donor label of this sample is uncertain.

The chain recombines TRBV6-1 with TRBJ2-7, with 13 bases that match TRBD2. Germline CDR1 MNHNS, CDR2 SASEGT. V gave up 4 bases and J gave up 0 bases; unmatched junction bases: 15. CDR3 length: 20 amino acids. In nucleotides, the CDR3 is TGTGCCAGCAGTGGGCGACCGGGACTAGCGGGACCGCCGTCCTCCTACGAGCAGTACTTC. This gives the protein CASSGRPGLAGPPSSYEQYF.

The V and J genes are TRBV9 and TRBJ1-2, with a weak D call TRBD1 (6 bases). This CDR3 spans 14 amino acids. Germline-derived CDR1 and CDR2 are SGDLS and YYNGEE. Trimming took off 0 bases at V and 8 bases at J, with 14 bases between the two ends. CDR3 in DNA: TGTGCCAGCAGCGTAGAGCAGGGGCATAAGGGCTACACCTTC. It specifies CASSVEQGHKGYTF.

The V gene is TRBV28, the J gene TRBJ1-4; D is ambiguous. The CDR3 totals 15 residues. V was clipped by 2 bases and J by 6 bases, with 13 bases between them. CDR1 is MDHEN and CDR2 is SYDVKM in the germline V gene. In DNA, the CDR3 is TGTGCCAGCAGTTTAAGTTCGCGTCAGGATGAAAAACTGTTTTTT. Its protein product is CASSLSSRQDEKLFF.

The chain is built from TRBV4-2 and TRBJ1-1; 7 bases are a match to TRBD1. Unmatched junction bases numbered 10, after V lost 1 base and J lost 5 bases. This CDR3 contains 16 residues. The germline V gene has CDR1 LGHNA and CDR2 YNFKEQ. As DNA, the CDR3 is TGTGCCAGCAGCCAAGTTGGCCAGGGGGTCCGGACTGAAGCTTTCTTT. This sequence encodes CASSQVGQGVRTEAFF.

The chain joins TRBV5-6 to TRBJ1-2; a weak D match, TRBD1 (6 bases). V shed 4 bases and J shed 5 bases, with 24 bases lying between them. CDR1 SGHDT and CDR2 YYEEEE come from the germline V gene. This CDR3 comprises 17 residues. CDR3 sequence: CASSPVGQSIFGYGYTF. As DNA, the CDR3 is TGTGCCAGCAGCCCGGTAGGACAGAGTATTTTTGGGTATGGCTACACCTTC.

This clone has just one count. The chain uses TRBV28 and TRBJ1-6, with TRBD1 matching over 8 bases. CDR3 length equals 18 residues. Germline CDR1 reads MDHEN; CDR2 reads SYDVKM. Unmatched junction bases numbered 10, after V lost 6 bases and J lost 0 bases. DNA of the CDR3: TGTGCCAGCAGGCCGCCGGGACAGGATTTCTCCTATAATTCACCCCTCCACTTT. It encodes CASRPPGQDFSYNSPLHF.

V usage is TRBV7-2 and J usage is TRBJ2-6, with 8 nucleotides matching TRBD1. The CDR3 has 16 amino acids. After removal of 5 bases from V and 2 bases from J, the junction contained 5 bases not matched to a gene. Germline V lookup: CDR1 SGHTA, CDR2 FQGNSA. DNA for the CDR3: TGTGCCAGCAGCGCGCAGGGGGCGGCTGGGGCCAACGTCCTGACTTTC. It translates to CASSAQGAAGANVLTF. The full variable domain, its missing parts supplied by reference TRBV7-2 and TRBJ2-6, is GAGVSQSPSNKVTEKGKDVELRCDPISGHTALYWYRQSLGQGLEFLIYFQGNSAPDKSGLPSDRFSAERTGGSVSTLTIQRTQQEDSAVYLCASSAQGAAGANVLTFGAGSRLTVL.

This rearrangement joins TRBV6-6 to TRBJ1-2; 7 bases line up with TRBD1. The CDR3 is 12 residues long. Germline-derived CDR1 and CDR2 are MNHNY and SVGAGI (reference sequence). The ends lost 5 bases at V and 8 bases at J; junction bases unmatched: 5. The DNA of the CDR3 is TGTGCCAGCAGTCCAGGGGACAGCGGCTACACCTTC. Its translation: CASSPGDSGYTF.

V is TRBV19 and J is TRBJ2-7, with D tentatively TRBD2 (6 bases). The CDR3 has 15 residues. Trimming removed 4 bases at V and 1 base at J, with 14 bases between. Germline-derived CDR1 and CDR2 are LNHDA and SQIVND (reference sequence). The CDR3 is CASSTAAGSSYEQYF. CDR3 in DNA: TGTGCCAGTAGTACGGCCGCGGGATCATCCTACGAGCAGTACTTC.

The chain's CDR3 is CASSLASPTYNEQFF. The CDR3 DNA reads TGCGCCAGCAGCTTGGCTAGCCCGACCTACAATGAGCAGTTCTTC. V gene TRBV5-1 combines with J gene TRBJ2-1; D is perhaps TRBD2 (5 bases). The CDR3 runs to 15 residues. V was pared by 0 bases and J by 2 bases, with 9 bases between. CDR1 and CDR2 (germline): SGHRS, YFSETQ.

This clone was seen only once. The chain uses TRBV18 and TRBJ2-2, with D possibly being TRBD1 (5 bases). The CDR3 totals 16 residues. With 3 bases removed from V and 2 bases from J, the gap between germline ends came to 13 bases. Germline V gene data show CDR1 as KGHSH and CDR2 as LQKENI. The CDR3 DNA sequence: TGTGCCAGCTCACCCCCGGGCAGGGTAAACACCGGGGAGCTGTTTTTT. Amino acid sequence: CASSPPGRVNTGELFF.

This rearrangement joins TRBV12-5 to TRBJ2-5, with D unresolved. V lost 5 bases, J lost 5 bases, and 18 bases lay in between. This CDR3 comprises 15 residues. The germline V gene encodes CDR1 LGHNT and CDR2 FRNRAP. CDR3 loop: CASGPGRPSAETQYF. Written as DNA, the CDR3 is TGTGCTAGTGGTCCCGGTCGCCCCAGCGCGGAGACCCAGTACTTC.

V usage is TRBV7-2 and J usage is TRBJ1-5; D uncertain. CDR1 and CDR2 (germline): SGHTA, FQGNSA. There are 14 residues in the CDR3. Trimming cost V 2 bases and J 3 bases, with 8 bases left between them. CDR3 nucleotides: TGTGCCAGCAGCTTACCCGGGTTCAATCAGCCCCAGCATTTT. Residues: CASSLPGFNQPQHF. Variable domain in full (rest from reference TRBV7-2 and TRBJ1-5): GAGVSQSPSNKVTEKGKDVELRCDPISGHTALYWYRQSLGQGLEFLIYFQGNSAPDKSGLPSDRFSAERTGGSVSTLTIQRTQQEDSAVYLCASSLPGFNQPQHFGDGTRLSIL.

The V gene is TRBV9, the J gene TRBJ2-1; 8 bases agree with TRBD1. The CDR3 length is 18 residues. The germline V gene has CDR1 SGDLS and CDR2 YYNGEE. Trimming at V came to 0 bases and at J to 5 bases, leaving 13 bases not matched to a gene. The CDR3 sequence: CASSVASLWGQADNEQFF. CDR3 DNA sequence: TGTGCCAGCAGCGTAGCGTCGCTTTGGGGACAGGCTGACAATGAGCAGTTCTTC.

The genes are TRBV5-1 and TRBJ2-7; 11 nucleotides match TRBD2. Losses at the gene ends were 4 bases for V and 2 bases for J; bases not matched to a gene: 5. Germline V gene lookup returns CDR1 SGHRS and CDR2 YFSETQ. CDR3 length: 15 amino acids. The CDR3 region is CASSTGSGRAYEQYF. DNA for the CDR3: TGCGCCAGCAGCACCGGTAGCGGGAGGGCCTACGAGCAGTACTTC.

The chain uses TRBV7-9 and TRBJ1-2; TRBD1 aligns across 7 bases. V lost 5 bases, J lost 4 bases, and 10 bases stayed unmatched. Per the germline V gene, CDR1 is SEHNR and CDR2 is FQNEAQ (reference sequence). The CDR3 consists of 15 residues. In nucleotides, the CDR3 is TGTGCCAGCAGCCTAGGGACAGCCGCGTTCTATGGCTACACCTTC. This translates into CASSLGTAAFYGYTF. The variable domain in full, completed from reference TRBV7-9 and TRBJ1-2, reads DTGVSQNPRHKITKRGQNVTFRCDPISEHNRLYWYRQTLGQGPEFLTYFQNEAQLEKSRLLSDRFSAERPKGSFSTLEIQRTEQGDSAMYLCASSLGTAAFYGYTFGSGTRLTVV.

The rearrangement joins TRBV30 to TRBJ1-6; possible D gene TRBD1, 5 bases. The CDR3 sequence is 14 residues long. Trimming cost V 4 bases and J 5 bases, with 12 bases left between them. Germline V gives CDR1 GTSNPN, CDR2 SVGIG (reference sequence). CDR3 loop: CAWNDRNNNSPLHF. The CDR3 coding sequence is TGTGCCTGGAATGACAGAAATAATAATTCACCCCTCCACTTT.

The CDR3, as DNA: TGCGCCAGACCGGGGTTAGGGAGGGCCGAGGGAAAGACCCAGTACTTC. Translation: CARPGLGRAEGKTQYF. The chain combines TRBV10-1 with TRBJ2-5, with TRBD2 matching 7 bases. V trimming: 9 bases; J trimming: 6 bases; junction bases outside the gene matches: 19. Germline V lookup: CDR1 WNHNN, CDR2 SYGVQD (reference sequence). This CDR3 spans 16 amino acids.

The J gene is TRBJ2-7, the V gene TRBV14; D perhaps matches TRBD2 (7 bases). Germline CDR1 is SGHDN and CDR2 is FVKESK. Deletions cut 3 bases from V and 3 bases from J, with 12 bases between. The CDR3 has 14 residues. CDR3: CASSHRGAYYEQYF. The DNA of the CDR3 is TGTGCCAGCAGCCACCGGGGGGCTTACTACGAGCAGTACTTC.

The CDR3 DNA reads TGCGCCAGCAGCTCGGACAGGGAGGCCACTGAAGCTTTCTTT. Protein product: CASSSDREATEAFF. The rearrangement links TRBV5-1 to TRBJ1-1; 8 bases fit TRBD1. Germline trimming cut 3 bases from V and 4 bases from J; bases unmatched to any gene: 5. The CDR3 consists of 14 residues. Looked up from germline, CDR1 is SGHRS and CDR2 is YFSETQ.

The chain links TRBV10-1 to TRBJ1-2, with D possibly matching TRBD1 (6 bases). V gave up 3 bases and J gave up 14 bases, with 16 bases separating them. This CDR3 region has 12 residues. Germline lookup yields CDR1 WNHNN and CDR2 SYGVQD (reference sequence). CDR3 sequence (DNA): TGCGCCAGCAGTGAAGACGTTACAAGGGGGACCTTC. It codes for CASSEDVTRGTF.

The chain combines TRBV4-1 with TRBJ1-4, with D possibly TRBD1 on 6 matching bases. The germline V gene has CDR1 MGHRA and CDR2 YSYEKL. This CDR3 spans 11 amino acids. With 6 bases removed from V and 8 bases from J, the gap between germline ends came to 7 bases. The CDR3 DNA is TGCGCCAGCAGTAGGGGGGAAAAACTGTTTTTT. This gives the protein CASSRGEKLFF.

This chain uses TRBV7-9 with TRBJ2-5; perhaps TRBD1 as D (7 bases). Trimming stripped 4 bases from V and 1 base from J, with 22 bases between. The CDR3 consists of 18 residues. Germline values: CDR1 SEHNR, CDR2 FQNEAQ (reference sequence). This chain's CDR3 is CASSSRPGGGQSQETQYF. The CDR3 DNA reads TGTGCCAGCAGCTCCCGACCTGGAGGGGGACAGTCCCAAGAGACCCAGTACTTC.

The chain links TRBV6-1 to TRBJ1-2; tentative D call: TRBD1 (5 bases). The CDR3 loop spans 16 amino acids. The germline V gene has CDR1 MNHNS and CDR2 SASEGT. The V and J ends lost 2 bases and 6 bases respectively, with 19 bases between them. CDR3 nucleotides: TGTGCCAGCAGTGAATCGGCCAGGGTAGTAGAAGATGGCTACACCTTC. Its translation is CASSESARVVEDGYTF.